The 5 T cell receptor beta chains listed next were all sequenced from one sample in a study of T-cell reconstitution after alpha-beta-depleted transplantation in children. Preparation of the TCRbeta library used unique molecular identifiers. TCRdb used MiXCR to reprocess the PCR reads, holding one entry per CDR3 protein. Of roughly 670,000 distinct CDR3 sequences detected, around 13% appear once; the ten largest clones hold 0.79%. Material: PBMCs, obtained before TCRalphabeta/CD19-depleted stem cell transplant. These receptors originate from a girl aged 2-10 years with congenital amegakaryocytic thrombocytopenia, due to receive a stem cell transplant.

The rearrangement links TRBV6-2 or TRBV6-3 to TRBJ1-1; maybe TRBD1 (5 bases). The CDR3 has 13 residues. Germline lookup yields CDR1 MNHEY and CDR2 SVGEGT. Trimming removed 7 bases at V and 4 bases at J, with 13 bases between. Written as DNA, the CDR3 is TGTGCCAGCACCGATTGGGGGGGCACTGAAGCTTTCTTT. The encoded protein is CASTDWGGTEAFF.

This chain joins TRBV7-9 and TRBJ2-3, with D possibly matching TRBD1 (5 bases). The CDR3 length is 15 residues. Trimming pared 5 bases from V and 4 bases from J, leaving 16 bases between. CDR1 is SEHNR, CDR2 FQNEAQ, per germline (reference sequence). The CDR3 sequence is CASSPLGRSADTQYF. CDR3 DNA: TGTGCCAGCAGCCCCCTGGGGCGGAGCGCAGATACGCAGTATTTT. Using reference TRBV7-9 and TRBJ2-3 for the parts outside the CDR3, the full variable domain is DTGVSQNPRHKITKRGQNVTFRCDPISEHNRLYWYRQTLGQGPEFLTYFQNEAQLEKSRLLSDRFSAERPKGSFSTLEIQRTEQGDSAMYLCASSPLGRSADTQYFGPGTRLTVL.

The V call is TRBV4-1, the J call TRBJ2-7; D perhaps matches TRBD1 (6 bases). Trimming pared 0 bases from V and 6 bases from J, leaving 12 bases between. The CDR3 sequence is 14 residues long. The germline V gene encodes CDR1 MGHRA and CDR2 YSYEKL. The CDR3 DNA is TGCGCCAGCAGCCAAGACACAGGGAGACGCGAGCAGTACTTC. Translated: CASSQDTGRREQYF.

This clonotype was seen a few times. The chain joins TRBV30 to TRBJ2-5, with a weak D call TRBD2 (6 bases). The CDR3 is 13 amino acids. The V gene's germline CDR1 is GTSNPN and CDR2 SVGIG (reference sequence). V was shortened by 4 bases and J by 4 bases, with 13 bases between the two germline ends. This CDR3 reads CAWNHGSRETQYF. The CDR3 DNA follows: TGTGCCTGGAATCACGGGAGTAGAGAGACCCAGTACTTC.

This clonotype has at least ten counts. The chain's CDR3 is CSAVIAGVGREQFF. The CDR3 region has the DNA TGCAGTGCGGTTATAGCGGGAGTAGGGCGGGAGCAGTTCTTC. The V call is TRBV20-1, the J call TRBJ2-1, with TRBD2 matching 9 bases. Trimming cost V 6 bases and J 10 bases; bases outside gene matches: 13. The CDR3 loop spans 14 amino acids. Germline V CDR1 and CDR2: DFQATT, SNEGSKA (reference sequence).